This TCR beta chain was sequenced during a study of CD8+CD57+ T cells in acquired aplastic anemia. In the study overall: Healthy donors averaged around 10 million reads for CD4+ cells.

This clonotype was picked up one time. Genomic DNA acted as the template from which TCR beta VDJ combination and CDR3 sequence profiling were carried out. TCRdb re-called the reads through MiXCR, storing one row per CDR3 protein. The sample has some 130,000 distinct CDR3 sequences, 35% to 50% seen once. Trimming stripped 6 bases from V and 0 bases from J, with 7 bases between. Germline CDR1 is DFQATT and CDR2 is SNEGSKA (reference sequence). The CDR3 covers 12 residues. The sequencing input was sorted CD4+, CD8+, or CD8+CD57+ T cells (not recorded which) from PBMCs. This TCR came from a human donor in good health, serving as a control. This chain uses TRBV20-1 with TRBJ2-3; the D is unclear. DNA for the CDR3: TGCAGTGCCGTTAAAAGCACAGATACGCAGTATTTT. As protein: CSAVKSTDTQYF.